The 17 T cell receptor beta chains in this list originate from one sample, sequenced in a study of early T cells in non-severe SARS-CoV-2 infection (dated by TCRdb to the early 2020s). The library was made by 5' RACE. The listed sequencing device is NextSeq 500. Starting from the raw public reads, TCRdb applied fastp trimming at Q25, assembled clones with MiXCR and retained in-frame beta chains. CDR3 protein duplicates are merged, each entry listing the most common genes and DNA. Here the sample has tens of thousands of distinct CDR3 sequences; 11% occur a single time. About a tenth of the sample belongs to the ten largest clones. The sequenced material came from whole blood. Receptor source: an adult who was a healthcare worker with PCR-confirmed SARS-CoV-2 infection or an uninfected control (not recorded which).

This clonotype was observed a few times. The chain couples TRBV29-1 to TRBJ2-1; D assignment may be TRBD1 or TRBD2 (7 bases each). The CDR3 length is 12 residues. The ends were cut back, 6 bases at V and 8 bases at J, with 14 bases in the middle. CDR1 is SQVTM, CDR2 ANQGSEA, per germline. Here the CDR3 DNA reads TGCAGCGTCGAACAGGGGAGGGATGAGCAGTTCTTC. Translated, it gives CSVEQGRDEQFF.

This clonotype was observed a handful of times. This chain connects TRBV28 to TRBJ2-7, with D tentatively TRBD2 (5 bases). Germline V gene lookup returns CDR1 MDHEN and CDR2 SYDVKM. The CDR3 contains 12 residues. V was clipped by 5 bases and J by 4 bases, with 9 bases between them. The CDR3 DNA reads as TGTGCCAGCAGTGGTCCGGGGTACGAGCAGTACTTC. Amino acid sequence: CASSGPGYEQYF.

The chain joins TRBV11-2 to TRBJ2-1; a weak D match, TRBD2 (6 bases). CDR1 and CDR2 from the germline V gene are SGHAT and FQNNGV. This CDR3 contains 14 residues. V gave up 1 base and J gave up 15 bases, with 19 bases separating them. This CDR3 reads CASSLVTVTGALFF. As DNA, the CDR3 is TGTGCCAGCAGCTTAGTTACAGTAACGGGAGCACTGTTCTTC.

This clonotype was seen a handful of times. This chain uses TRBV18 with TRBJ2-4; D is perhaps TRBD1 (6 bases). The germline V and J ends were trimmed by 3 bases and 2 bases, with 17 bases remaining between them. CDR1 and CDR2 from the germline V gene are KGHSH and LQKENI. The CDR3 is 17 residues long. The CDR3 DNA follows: TGTGCCAGCTCACCGGGGACACCCGATGGTCCCAAAAACATTCAGTACTTC. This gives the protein CASSPGTPDGPKNIQYF. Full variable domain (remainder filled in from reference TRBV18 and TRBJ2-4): NAGVMQNPRHLVRRRGQEARLRCSPMKGHSHVYWYRQLPEEGLKFMVYLQKENIIDESGMPKERFSAEFPKEGPSILRIQQVVRGDSAAYFCASSPGTPDGPKNIQYFGAGTRLSVL.

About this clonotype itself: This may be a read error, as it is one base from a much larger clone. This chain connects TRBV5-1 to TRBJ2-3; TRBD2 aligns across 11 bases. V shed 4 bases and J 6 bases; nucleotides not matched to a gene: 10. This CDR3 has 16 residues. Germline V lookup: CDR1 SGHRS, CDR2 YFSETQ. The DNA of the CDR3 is TGCGCCAGCAGCATGGAACTAGCGGGAGTGAAGGATACGCAGTATTTT. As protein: CASSMELAGVKDTQYF.

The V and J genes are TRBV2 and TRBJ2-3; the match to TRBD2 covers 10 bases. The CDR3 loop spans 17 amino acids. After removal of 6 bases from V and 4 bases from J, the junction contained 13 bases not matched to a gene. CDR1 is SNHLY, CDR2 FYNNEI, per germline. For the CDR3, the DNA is TGTGCCAGCAGGGATTTCTCTAGCGGGAGTCGGGCAGATACGCAGTATTTT. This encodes CASRDFSSGSRADTQYF.

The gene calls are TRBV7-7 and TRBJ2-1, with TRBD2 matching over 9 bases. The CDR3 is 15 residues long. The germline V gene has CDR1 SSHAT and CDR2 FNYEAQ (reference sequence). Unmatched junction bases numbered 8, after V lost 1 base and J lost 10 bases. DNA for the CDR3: TGTGCCAGCAGCTTAGGACTAGCGGAGGGCCGGGAGCAGTTCTTC. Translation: CASSLGLAEGREQFF.

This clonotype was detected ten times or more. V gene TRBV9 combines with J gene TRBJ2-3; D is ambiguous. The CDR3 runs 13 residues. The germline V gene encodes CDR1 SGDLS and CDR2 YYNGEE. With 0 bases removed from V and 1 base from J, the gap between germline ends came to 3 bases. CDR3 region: CASSVVGTDTQYF. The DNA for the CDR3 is TGTGCCAGCAGCGTAGTGGGCACAGATACGCAGTATTTT.

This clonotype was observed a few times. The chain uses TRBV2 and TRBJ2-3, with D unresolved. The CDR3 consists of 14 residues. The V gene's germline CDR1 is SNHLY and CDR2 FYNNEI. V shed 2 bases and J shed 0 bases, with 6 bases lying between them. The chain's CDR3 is CASSELTSTDTQYF. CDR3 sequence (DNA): TGTGCCAGCAGTGAATTGACGAGCACAGATACGCAGTATTTT.

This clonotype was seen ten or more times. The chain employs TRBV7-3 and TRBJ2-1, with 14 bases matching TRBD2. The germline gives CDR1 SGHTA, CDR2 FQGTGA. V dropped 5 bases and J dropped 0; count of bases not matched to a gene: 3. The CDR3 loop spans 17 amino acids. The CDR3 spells CASSPGTSGSSYNEQFF. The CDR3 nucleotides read TGTGCCAGCAGCCCAGGGACTAGCGGGAGCTCCTACAATGAGCAGTTCTTC.

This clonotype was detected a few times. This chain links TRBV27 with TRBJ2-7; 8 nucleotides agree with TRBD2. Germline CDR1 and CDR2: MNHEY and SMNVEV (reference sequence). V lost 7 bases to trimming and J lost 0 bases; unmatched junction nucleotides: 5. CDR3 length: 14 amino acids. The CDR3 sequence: CASTSGRGSYEQYF. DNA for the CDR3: TGTGCCAGCACTAGCGGGCGGGGCTCCTACGAGCAGTACTTC.

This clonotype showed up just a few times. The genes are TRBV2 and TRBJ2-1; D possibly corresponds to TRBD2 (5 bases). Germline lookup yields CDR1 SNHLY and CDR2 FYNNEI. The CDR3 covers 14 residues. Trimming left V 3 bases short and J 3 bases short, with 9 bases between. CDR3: CASSDGDYYNEQFF. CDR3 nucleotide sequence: TGTGCCAGCAGTGACGGGGATTACTACAATGAGCAGTTCTTC.

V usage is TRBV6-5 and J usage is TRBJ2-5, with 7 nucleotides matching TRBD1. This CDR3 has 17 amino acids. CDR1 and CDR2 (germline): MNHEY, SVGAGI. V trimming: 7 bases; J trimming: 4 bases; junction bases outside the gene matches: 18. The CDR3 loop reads CASIPTPQGVARETQYF. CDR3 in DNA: TGTGCCAGCATCCCTACCCCGCAGGGGGTTGCAAGAGAGACCCAGTACTTC.

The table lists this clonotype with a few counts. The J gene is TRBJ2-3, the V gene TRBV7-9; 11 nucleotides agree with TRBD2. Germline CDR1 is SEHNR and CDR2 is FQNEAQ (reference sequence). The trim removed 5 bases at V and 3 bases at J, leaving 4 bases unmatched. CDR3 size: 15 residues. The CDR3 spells CASSRLAGLTDTQYF. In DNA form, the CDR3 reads TGTGCCAGCAGCCGACTAGCGGGGCTGACAGATACGCAGTATTTT.

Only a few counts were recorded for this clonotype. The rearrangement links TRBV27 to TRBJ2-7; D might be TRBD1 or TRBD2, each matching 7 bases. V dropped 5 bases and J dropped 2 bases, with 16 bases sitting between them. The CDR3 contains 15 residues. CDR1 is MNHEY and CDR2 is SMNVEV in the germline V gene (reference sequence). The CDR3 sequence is CASSAWGGGPYEQYF. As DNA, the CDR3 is TGTGCCAGCAGTGCCTGGGGAGGGGGCCCCTACGAGCAGTACTTC.

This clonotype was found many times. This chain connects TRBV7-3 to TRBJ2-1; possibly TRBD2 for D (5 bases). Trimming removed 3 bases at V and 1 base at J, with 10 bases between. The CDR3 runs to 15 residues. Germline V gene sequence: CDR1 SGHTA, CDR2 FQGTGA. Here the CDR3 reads CASSLGATSYNEQFF. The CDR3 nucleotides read TGTGCCAGCAGCTTGGGAGCGACATCCTACAATGAGCAGTTCTTC. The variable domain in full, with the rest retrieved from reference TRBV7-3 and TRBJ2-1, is GAGVSQTPSNKVTEKGKYVELRCDPISGHTALYWYRQSLGQGPEFLIYFQGTGAADDSGLPNDRFFAVRPEGSVSTLKIQRTERGDSAVYLCASSLGATSYNEQFFGPGTRLTVL.

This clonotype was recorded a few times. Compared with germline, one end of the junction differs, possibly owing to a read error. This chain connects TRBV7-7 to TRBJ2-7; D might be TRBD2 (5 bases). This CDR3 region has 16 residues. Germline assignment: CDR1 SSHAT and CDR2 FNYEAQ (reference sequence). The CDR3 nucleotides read TGTGCTAGCAGCCCCGGCTTACGGGGTTTGTCCTACGAGCAGTACTTC. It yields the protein CASSPGLRGLSYEQYF.